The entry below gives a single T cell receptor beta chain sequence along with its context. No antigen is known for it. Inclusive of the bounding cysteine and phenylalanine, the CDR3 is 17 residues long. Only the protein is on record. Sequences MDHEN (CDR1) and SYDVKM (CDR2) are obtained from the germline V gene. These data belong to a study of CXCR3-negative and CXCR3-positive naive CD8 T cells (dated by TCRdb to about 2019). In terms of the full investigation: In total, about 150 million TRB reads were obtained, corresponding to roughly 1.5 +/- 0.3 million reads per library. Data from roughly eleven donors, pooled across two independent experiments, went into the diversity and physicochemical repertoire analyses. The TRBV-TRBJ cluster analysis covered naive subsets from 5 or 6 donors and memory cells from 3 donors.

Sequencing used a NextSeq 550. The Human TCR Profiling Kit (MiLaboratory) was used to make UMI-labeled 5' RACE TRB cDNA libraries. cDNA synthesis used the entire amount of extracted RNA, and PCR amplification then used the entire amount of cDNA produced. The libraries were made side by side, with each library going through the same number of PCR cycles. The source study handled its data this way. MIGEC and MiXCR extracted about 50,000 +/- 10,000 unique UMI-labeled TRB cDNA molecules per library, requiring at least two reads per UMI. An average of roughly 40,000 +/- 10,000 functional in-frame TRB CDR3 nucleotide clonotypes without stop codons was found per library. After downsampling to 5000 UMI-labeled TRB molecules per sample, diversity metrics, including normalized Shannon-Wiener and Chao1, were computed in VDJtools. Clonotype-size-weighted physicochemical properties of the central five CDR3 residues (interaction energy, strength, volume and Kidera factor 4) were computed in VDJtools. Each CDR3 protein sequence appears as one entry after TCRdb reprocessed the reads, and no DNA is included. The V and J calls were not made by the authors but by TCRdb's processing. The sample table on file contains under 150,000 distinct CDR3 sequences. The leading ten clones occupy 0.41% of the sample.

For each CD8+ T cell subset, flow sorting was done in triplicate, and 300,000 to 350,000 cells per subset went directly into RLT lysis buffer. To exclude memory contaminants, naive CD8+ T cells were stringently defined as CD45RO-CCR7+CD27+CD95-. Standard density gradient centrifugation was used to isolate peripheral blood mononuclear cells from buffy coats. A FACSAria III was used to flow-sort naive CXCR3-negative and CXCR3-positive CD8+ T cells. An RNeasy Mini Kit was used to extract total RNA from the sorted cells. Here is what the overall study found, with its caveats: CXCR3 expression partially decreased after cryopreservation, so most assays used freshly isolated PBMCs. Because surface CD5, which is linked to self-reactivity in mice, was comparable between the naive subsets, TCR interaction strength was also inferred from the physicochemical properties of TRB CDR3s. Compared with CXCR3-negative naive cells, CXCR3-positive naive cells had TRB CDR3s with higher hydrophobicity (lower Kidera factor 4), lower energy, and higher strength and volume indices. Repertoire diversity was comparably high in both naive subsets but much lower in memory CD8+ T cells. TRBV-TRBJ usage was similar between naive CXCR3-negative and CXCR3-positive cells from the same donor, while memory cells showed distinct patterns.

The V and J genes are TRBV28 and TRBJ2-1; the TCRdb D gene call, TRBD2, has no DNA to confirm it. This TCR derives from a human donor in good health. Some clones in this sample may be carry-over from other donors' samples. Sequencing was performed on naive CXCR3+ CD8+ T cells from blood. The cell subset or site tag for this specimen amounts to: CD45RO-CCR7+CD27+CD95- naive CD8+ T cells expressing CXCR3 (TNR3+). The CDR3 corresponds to CASSLSLSESSYNEQFF.